This T cell receptor (beta chain) appears in the sequencing data of a study of blood T cells in healthy people across ages. Then a second PCR, running roughly 7 to 11 cycles, was carried out with a sample-barcoded 5' primer and a J-beta primer mix. A 12-random-nucleotide template-switch adaptor tagged each cDNA molecule. TCRdb independently ran MiXCR on the 5' RACE reads; one entry per CDR3 protein. The sample yields 800,000 to 1,000,000 distinct CDR3 sequences, roughly 48% seen once. A few counts support this clonotype. Sequenced material: blood. The clonotype comes from a young man in good health.

This chain's CDR3 is CASSLIGSGANVLTF. As DNA, the CDR3 is TGTGCCAGCAGCTTAATCGGCTCTGGGGCCAACGTCCTGACTTTC. The gene calls are TRBV7-2 and TRBJ2-6; D uncertain. CDR3 length: 15 amino acids. The V end lost 2 bases, the J end lost 0 bases, and 5 bases lay between the germline ends. Germline V CDR1 and CDR2: SGHTA, FQGNSA.